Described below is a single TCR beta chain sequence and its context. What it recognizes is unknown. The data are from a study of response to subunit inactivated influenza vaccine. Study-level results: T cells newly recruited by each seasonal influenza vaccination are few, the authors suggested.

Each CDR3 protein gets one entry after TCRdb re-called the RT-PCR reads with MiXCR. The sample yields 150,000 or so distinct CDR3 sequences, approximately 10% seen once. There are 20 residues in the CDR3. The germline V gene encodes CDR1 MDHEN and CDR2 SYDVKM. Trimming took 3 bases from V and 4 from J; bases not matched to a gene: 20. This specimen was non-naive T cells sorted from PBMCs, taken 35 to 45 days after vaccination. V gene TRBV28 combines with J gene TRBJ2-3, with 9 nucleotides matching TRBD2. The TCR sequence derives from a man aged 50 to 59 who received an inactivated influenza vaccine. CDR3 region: CASSLWLSSGKWASADTQYF. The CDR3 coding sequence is TGTGCCAGCAGTTTGTGGTTGTCTAGCGGGAAGTGGGCCTCGGCAGATACGCAGTATTTT. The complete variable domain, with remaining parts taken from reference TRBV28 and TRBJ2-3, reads DVKVTQSSRYLVKRTGEKVFLECVQDMDHENMFWYRQDPGLGLRLIYFSYDVKMKEKGDIPEGYSVSREKKERFSLILESASTNQTSMYLCASSLWLSSGKWASADTQYFGPGTRLTVL.